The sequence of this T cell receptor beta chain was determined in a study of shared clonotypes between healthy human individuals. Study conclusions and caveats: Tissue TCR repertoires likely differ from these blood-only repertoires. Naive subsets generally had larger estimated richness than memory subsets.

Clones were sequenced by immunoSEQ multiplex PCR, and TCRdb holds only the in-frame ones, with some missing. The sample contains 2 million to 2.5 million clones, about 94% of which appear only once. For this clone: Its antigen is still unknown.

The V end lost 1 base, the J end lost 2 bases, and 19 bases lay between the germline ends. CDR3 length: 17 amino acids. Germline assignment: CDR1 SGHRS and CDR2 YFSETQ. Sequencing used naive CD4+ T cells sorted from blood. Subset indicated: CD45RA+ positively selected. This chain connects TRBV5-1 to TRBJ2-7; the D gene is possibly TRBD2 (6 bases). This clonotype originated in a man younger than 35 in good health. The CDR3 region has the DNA TGCGCCAGCAGCTTGACACCCGCGGGACCCAATACCTACGAGCAGTACTTC. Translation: CASSLTPAGPNTYEQYF.